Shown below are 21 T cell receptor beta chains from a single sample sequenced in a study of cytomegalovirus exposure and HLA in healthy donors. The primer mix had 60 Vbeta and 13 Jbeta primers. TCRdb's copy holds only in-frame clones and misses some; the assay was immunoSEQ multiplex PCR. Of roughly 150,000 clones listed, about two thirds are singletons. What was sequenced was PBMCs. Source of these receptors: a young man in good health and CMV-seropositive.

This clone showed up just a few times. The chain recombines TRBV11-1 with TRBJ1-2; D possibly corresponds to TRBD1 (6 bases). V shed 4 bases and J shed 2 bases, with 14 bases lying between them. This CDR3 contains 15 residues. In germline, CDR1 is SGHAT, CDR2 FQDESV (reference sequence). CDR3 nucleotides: TGTGCCAGCAGCTACGGAAGGGGGGGGAACTATGGCTACACCTTC. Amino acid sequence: CASSYGRGGNYGYTF.

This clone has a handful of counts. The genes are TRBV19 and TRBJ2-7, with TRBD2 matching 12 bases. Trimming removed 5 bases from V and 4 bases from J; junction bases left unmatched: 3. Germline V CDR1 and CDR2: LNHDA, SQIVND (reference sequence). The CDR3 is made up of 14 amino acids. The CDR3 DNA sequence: TGTGCCAGTAGTTTTGGACTAGCGGGGTACGAGCAGTACTTC. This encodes CASSFGLAGYEQYF.

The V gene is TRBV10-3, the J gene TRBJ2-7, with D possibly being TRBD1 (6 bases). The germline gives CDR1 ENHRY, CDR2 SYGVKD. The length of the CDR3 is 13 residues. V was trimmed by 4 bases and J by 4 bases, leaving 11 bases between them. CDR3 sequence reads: CAISGQDWYEQYF. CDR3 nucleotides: TGTGCCATCAGTGGACAGGATTGGTACGAGCAGTACTTC.

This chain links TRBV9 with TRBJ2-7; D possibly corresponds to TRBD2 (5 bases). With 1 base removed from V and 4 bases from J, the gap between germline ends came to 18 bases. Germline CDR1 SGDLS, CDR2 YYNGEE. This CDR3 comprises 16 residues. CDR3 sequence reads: CASSVQDTGGQYEQYF. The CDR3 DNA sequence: TGTGCCAGCAGCGTACAAGACACCGGAGGCCAATACGAGCAGTACTTC.

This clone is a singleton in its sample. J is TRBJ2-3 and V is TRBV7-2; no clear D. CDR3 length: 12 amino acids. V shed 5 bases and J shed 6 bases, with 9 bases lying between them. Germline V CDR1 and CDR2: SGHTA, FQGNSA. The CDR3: CASSHYGDTQYF. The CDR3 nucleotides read TGTGCCAGCAGCCATTACGGGGATACGCAGTATTTT.

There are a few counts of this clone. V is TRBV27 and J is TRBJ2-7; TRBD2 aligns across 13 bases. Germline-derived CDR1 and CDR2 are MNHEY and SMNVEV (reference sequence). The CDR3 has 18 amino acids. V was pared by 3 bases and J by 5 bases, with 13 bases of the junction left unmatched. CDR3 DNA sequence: TGTGCCAGCAGTTTCTCGACCGGGTTGGGACTAGCGGGAAACGAGCAGTACTTC. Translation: CASSFSTGLGLAGNEQYF.

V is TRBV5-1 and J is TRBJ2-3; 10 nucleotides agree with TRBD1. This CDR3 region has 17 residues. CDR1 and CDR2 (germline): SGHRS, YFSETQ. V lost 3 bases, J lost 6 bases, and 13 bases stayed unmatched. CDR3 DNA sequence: TGCGCCAGCAGCTGGGGACAGGGGATGGGGCCAGCGGATACGCAGTATTTT. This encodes CASSWGQGMGPADTQYF. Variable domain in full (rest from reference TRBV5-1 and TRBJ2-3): KAGVTQTPRYLIKTRGQQVTLSCSPISGHRSVSWYQQTPGQGLQFLFEYFSETQRNKGNFPGRFSGRQFSNSRSEMNVSTLELGDSALYLCASSWGQGMGPADTQYFGPGTRLTVL.

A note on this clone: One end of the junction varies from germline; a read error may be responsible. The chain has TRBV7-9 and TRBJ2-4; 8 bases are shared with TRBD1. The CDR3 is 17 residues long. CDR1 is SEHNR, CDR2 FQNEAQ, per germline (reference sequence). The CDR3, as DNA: TGTTCCAGCAGCCTACAGGGGGTCCCAGCCGACAAAAACATTCAGTACTTC. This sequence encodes CSSSLQGVPADKNIQYF.

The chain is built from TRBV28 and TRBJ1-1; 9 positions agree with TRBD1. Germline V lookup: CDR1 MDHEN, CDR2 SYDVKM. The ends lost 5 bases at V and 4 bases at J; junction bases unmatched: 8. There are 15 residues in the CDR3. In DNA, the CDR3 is TGTGCCAGCAGTCGCGGGGACAGGGTCGGCACTGAAGCTTTCTTT. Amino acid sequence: CASSRGDRVGTEAFF.

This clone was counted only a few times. The CDR3 DNA reads as TGTGCCAGCAGTTACCGAACGGGACAGGGGTCTTCTGAAGCTTTCTTT. Protein sequence: CASSYRTGQGSSEAFF. V usage is TRBV6-5 and J usage is TRBJ1-1; 10 bases match TRBD1. From germline, CDR1 is MNHEY and CDR2 SVGAGI. This CDR3 has 16 amino acids. V gave up 2 bases and J gave up 6 bases; unmatched junction bases: 9.

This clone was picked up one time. CDR3 loop: CASSAGFNQPQHF. In nucleotides, the CDR3 is TGTGCCAGCAGCGCGGGATTCAATCAGCCCCAGCATTTT. This sequence joins TRBV7-9 and TRBJ1-5; no definite D call. The CDR3 loop spans 13 amino acids. CDR1 and CDR2 from the germline V gene are SEHNR and FQNEAQ (reference sequence). Trimming removed 5 bases from V and 3 bases from J, with 8 bases in between.

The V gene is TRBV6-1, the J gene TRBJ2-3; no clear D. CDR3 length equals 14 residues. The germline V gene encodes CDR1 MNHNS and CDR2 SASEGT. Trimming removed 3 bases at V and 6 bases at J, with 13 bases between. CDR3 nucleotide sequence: TGTGCCAGCAGTGAGAGAGCCCTAGGCGATACGCAGTATTTT. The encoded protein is CASSERALGDTQYF.

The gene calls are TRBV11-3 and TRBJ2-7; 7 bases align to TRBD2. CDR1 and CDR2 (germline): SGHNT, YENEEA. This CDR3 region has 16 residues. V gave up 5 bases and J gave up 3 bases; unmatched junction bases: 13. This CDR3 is CASSVPPPSGDYEQYF. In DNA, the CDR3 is TGTGCCAGCAGCGTTCCACCCCCTAGCGGAGACTACGAGCAGTACTTC.

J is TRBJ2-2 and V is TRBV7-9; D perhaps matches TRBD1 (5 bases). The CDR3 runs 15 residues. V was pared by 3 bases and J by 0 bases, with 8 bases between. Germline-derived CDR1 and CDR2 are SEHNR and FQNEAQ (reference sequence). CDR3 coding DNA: TGTGCCAGCAGCTTCGGACAAACGAACACCGGGGAGCTGTTTTTT. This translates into CASSFGQTNTGELFF.

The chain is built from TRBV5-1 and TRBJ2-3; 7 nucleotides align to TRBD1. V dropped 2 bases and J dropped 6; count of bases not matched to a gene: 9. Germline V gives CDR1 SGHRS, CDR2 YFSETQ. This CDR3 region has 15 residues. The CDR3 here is CASSLPGTDPDTQYF. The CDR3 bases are TGCGCCAGCAGCTTACCCGGGACAGACCCGGATACGCAGTATTTT.

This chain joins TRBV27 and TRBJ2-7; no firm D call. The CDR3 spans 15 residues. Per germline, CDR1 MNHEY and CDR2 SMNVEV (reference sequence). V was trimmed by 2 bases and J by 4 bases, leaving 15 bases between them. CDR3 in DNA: TGTGCCAGCAGTTTAATAGGCCAGAGGCCATACGAGCAGTACTTC. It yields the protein CASSLIGQRPYEQYF.

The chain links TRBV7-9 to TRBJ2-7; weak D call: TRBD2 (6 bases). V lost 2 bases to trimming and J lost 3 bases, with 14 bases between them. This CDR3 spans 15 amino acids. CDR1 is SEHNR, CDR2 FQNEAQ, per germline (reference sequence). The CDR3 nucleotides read TGTGCCAGCAGCTTATCGGCCGGGACTGGCTACGAGCAGTACTTC. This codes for CASSLSAGTGYEQYF.

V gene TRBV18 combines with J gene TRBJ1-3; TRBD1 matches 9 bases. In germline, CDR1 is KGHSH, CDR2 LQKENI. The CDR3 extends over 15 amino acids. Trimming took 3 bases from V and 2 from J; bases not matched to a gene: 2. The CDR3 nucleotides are TGTGCCAGCTCACCGGGACAGGGAGCTGGAAACACCATATATTTT. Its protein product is CASSPGQGAGNTIYF.

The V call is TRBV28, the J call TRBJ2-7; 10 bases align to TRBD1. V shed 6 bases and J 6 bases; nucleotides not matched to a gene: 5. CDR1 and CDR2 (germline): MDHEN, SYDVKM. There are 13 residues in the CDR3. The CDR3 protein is CASRGQGLSEQYF. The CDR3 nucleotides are TGTGCCAGCAGGGGACAGGGGTTATCCGAGCAGTACTTC. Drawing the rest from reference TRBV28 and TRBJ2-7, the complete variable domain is DVKVTQSSRYLVKRTGEKVFLECVQDMDHENMFWYRQDPGLGLRLIYFSYDVKMKEKGDIPEGYSVSREKKERFSLILESASTNQTSMYLCASRGQGLSEQYFGPGTRLTVT.

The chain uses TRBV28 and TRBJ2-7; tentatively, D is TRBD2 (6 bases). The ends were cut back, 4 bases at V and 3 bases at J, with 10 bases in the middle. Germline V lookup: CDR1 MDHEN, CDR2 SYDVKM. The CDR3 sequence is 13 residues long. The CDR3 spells CASSWRVGYEQYF. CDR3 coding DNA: TGTGCCAGCAGTTGGAGGGTCGGCTACGAGCAGTACTTC. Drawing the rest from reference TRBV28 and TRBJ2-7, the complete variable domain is DVKVTQSSRYLVKRTGEKVFLECVQDMDHENMFWYRQDPGLGLRLIYFSYDVKMKEKGDIPEGYSVSREKKERFSLILESASTNQTSMYLCASSWRVGYEQYFGPGTRLTVT.

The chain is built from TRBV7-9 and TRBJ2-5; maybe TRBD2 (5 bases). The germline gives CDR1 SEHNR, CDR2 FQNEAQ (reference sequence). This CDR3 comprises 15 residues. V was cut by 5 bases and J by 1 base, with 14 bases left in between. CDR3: CASSPDGLPQETQYF. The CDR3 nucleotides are TGTGCCAGCAGCCCCGACGGACTTCCCCAAGAGACCCAGTACTTC.